A single sample gave rise to the 20 T cell receptor beta chains below, sequenced in a study of T cells after yellow fever vaccination. MiXCR, applied by TCRdb to the 5' RACE reads, yields one record per CDR3 protein. The sample holds approximately 580,000 distinct CDR3 sequences, approximately 16% seen once. The sequencing used PBMCs, collected about 5 days after the first yellow fever vaccination. The origin of the receptors is a man aged 18 to 30 who received the YFV17D yellow fever vaccine.

This clonotype came up a few times. The chain combines TRBV20-1 with TRBJ1-5; possible D gene TRBD1, 5 bases. The CDR3 is 13 residues long. From germline, CDR1 is DFQATT and CDR2 SNEGSKA (reference sequence). V was shortened by 3 bases and J by 9 bases, with 15 bases between the two germline ends. This CDR3 is CSASGQQGGPQHF. The CDR3 coding sequence is TGCAGTGCTAGCGGTCAGCAGGGAGGGCCCCAGCATTTT.

The chain combines TRBV6-2 or TRBV6-3 with TRBJ1-1, with 7 bases that match TRBD1. The length of the CDR3 is 15 residues. With V trimmed by 5 bases and J by 3 bases, 9 bases remained unmatched. The germline V gene encodes CDR1 MNHEY and CDR2 SVGEGT. CDR3 coding DNA: TGTGCCAGCAGTGCCCCAATGGGACAGCACACTGAAGCTTTCTTT. Its protein product is CASSAPMGQHTEAFF.

The chain combines TRBV4-3 with TRBJ2-5, with D possibly being TRBD2 (6 bases). V was trimmed by 6 bases and J by 5 bases, leaving 13 bases between them. This CDR3 has 13 residues. Germline V gene data show CDR1 as LGHNA and CDR2 as YSLEER. The CDR3 DNA sequence: TGCGCCAGCAGTTCGGGACTCTGGGAGACCCAGTACTTC. Encoded protein: CASSSGLWETQYF.

The chain employs TRBV19 and TRBJ2-1, with D uncertain. Germline loops: CDR1 LNHDA, CDR2 SQIVND (reference sequence). This CDR3 is 14 amino acids long. The V end lost 7 bases, the J end lost 4 bases, and 14 bases lay between the germline ends. CDR3: CASIKGSQYNEQFF. CDR3 sequence (DNA): TGTGCCAGTATTAAGGGCAGCCAATACAATGAGCAGTTCTTC.

This clonotype was counted ten times or more. The chain employs TRBV7-3 and TRBJ2-2; weak D call: TRBD2 (6 bases). Germline CDR1 and CDR2: SGHTA and FQGTGA. CDR3 length: 14 residues. Trimming removed 5 bases at V and 5 bases at J, with 12 bases between. CDR3 DNA: TGTGCCAGCAGCGAAAGGAGCGGGACCGGGGAGCTGTTTTTT. Translating it yields CASSERSGTGELFF.

This clonotype was counted ten times or more. The chain links TRBV7-2 to TRBJ2-1; 8 positions agree with TRBD1. There are 14 residues in the CDR3. V gave up 6 bases and J gave up 4 bases; unmatched junction bases: 5. Germline V gene data show CDR1 as SGHTA and CDR2 as FQGNSA. DNA for the CDR3: TGTGCCAGCAGTCGACAGGGGACGTACAATGAGCAGTTCTTC. Translation: CASSRQGTYNEQFF. Looking up the rest from reference TRBV7-2 and TRBJ2-1 gives the full variable domain: GAGVSQSPSNKVTEKGKDVELRCDPISGHTALYWYRQSLGQGLEFLIYFQGNSAPDKSGLPSDRFSAERTGGSVSTLTIQRTQQEDSAVYLCASSRQGTYNEQFFGPGTRLTVL.

This chain uses TRBV21-1 with TRBJ1-2; the table names TRBD1, a call not compared with the DNA. TRBV21-1 is described as a pseudogene. The CDR3 runs 18 residues. The CDR3 sequence is CARFCSLGQPPDNYGYTF. The CDR3 bases are TGTGCCAGGTTTTGCTCCCTAGGACAGCCACCCGATAACTATGGCTACACCTTC.

This clonotype was detected a few times. The chain's CDR3 is CASSNTGTWVTDTQYF. CDR3 nucleotides: TGTGCCAGCAGCAATACAGGGACTTGGGTCACAGATACGCAGTATTTT. V is TRBV7-2 and J is TRBJ2-3; tentatively, D is TRBD1 or TRBD2 (6 bases each). CDR3 size: 16 residues. Trimming removed 5 bases from V and 2 bases from J, with 17 bases in between. From germline, CDR1 is SGHTA and CDR2 FQGNSA.

V and J are TRBV4-1 and TRBJ2-5, with D perhaps being TRBD1 or TRBD2 (5 bases each). The V end lost 0 bases, the J end lost 5 bases, and 16 bases lay between the germline ends. The CDR3 has 16 amino acids. The germline V gene has CDR1 MGHRA and CDR2 YSYEKL. The CDR3 loop is CASSQDHGGRRETQYF. CDR3 nucleotides: TGCGCCAGCAGCCAAGATCATGGGGGACGTCGGGAGACCCAGTACTTC.

This clonotype was observed many times. V is TRBV7-6 and J is TRBJ2-1, with D possibly TRBD1 on 6 matching bases. CDR3 size: 15 residues. With 5 bases removed from V and 3 bases from J, the gap between germline ends came to 14 bases. The germline V gene has CDR1 SGHVS and CDR2 FNYEAQ. The CDR3, as DNA: TGTGCCAGCAGCATTATGACAGGAGACTACAATGAGCAGTTCTTC. It codes for CASSIMTGDYNEQFF.

Only a few counts were recorded for this clonotype. The chain links TRBV20-1 to TRBJ2-1; D may be TRBD2 (5 bases). Per germline, CDR1 DFQATT and CDR2 SNEGSKA (reference sequence). The germline V and J ends were trimmed by 3 bases and 8 bases, with 14 bases remaining between them. The CDR3 totals 13 residues. The CDR3 DNA reads as TGCAGTGCTAGGCAGCTAGGAGGCGATGAGCAGTTCTTC. It yields the protein CSARQLGGDEQFF.

This chain joins TRBV3-1 and TRBJ1-1; a possible D gene is TRBD1 (6 bases). Germline V lookup: CDR1 LGHDT, CDR2 YNNKEL (reference sequence). This CDR3 comprises 13 residues. The V end was cut by 0 bases, the J end by 7 bases, with 9 bases between. CDR3 bases: TGTGCCAGCAGCCAAGAGGGGACACATGAAGCTTTCTTT. Protein product: CASSQEGTHEAFF.

This clonotype came up a few times. V usage is TRBV28 and J usage is TRBJ2-7; D may be TRBD1 or TRBD2 (5 bases each). V was trimmed by 10 bases and J by 7 bases, leaving 17 bases between them. CDR1 is MDHEN and CDR2 is SYDVKM in the germline V gene. The CDR3 spans 12 residues. The CDR3 spells CATNARWGEQYV. In DNA, the CDR3 is TGTGCCACCAACGCCCGGTGGGGGGAGCAGTACGTC.

The CDR3 here is CASSFGGGGTEQFF. In DNA form, the CDR3 reads TGTGCCAGCAGCTTCGGGGGCGGGGGGACCGAGCAGTTCTTC. This chain connects TRBV7-3 to TRBJ2-1; 8 positions match TRBD2. The length of the CDR3 is 14 residues. Per germline, CDR1 SGHTA and CDR2 FQGTGA. J gave up 10 bases and V 3 bases, and 8 bases lay outside the gene matches.

The V call is TRBV11-2, the J call TRBJ1-5, with 7 bases aligning to TRBD1. The CDR3 contains 15 residues. Germline CDR1 is SGHAT and CDR2 is FQNNGV. The J segment lost 4 bases and the V segment lost 5 bases, leaving 8 bases of the junction unmatched. The CDR3 bases are TGTGCCAGCAGCACTCAGGGGGGTTATAATCAGCCCCAGCATTTT. Its protein is CASSTQGGYNQPQHF.

This clonotype appeared a single time. The chain employs TRBV20-1 and TRBJ2-7; no firm D call. The V end was cut by 0 bases, the J end by 4 bases, with 7 bases between. This CDR3 contains 12 residues. The germline V gene has CDR1 DFQATT and CDR2 SNEGSKA (reference sequence). The CDR3: CSAREYVYEQYF. In DNA form, the CDR3 reads TGCAGTGCTAGAGAGTATGTTTACGAGCAGTACTTC.

This sequence joins TRBV29-1 and TRBJ1-2; 9 bases line up with TRBD1. Germline V CDR1 and CDR2: SQVTM, ANQGSEA. The CDR3 runs to 13 residues. The J segment lost 6 bases and the V segment lost 7 bases, leaving 9 bases of the junction unmatched. CDR3 nucleotides: TGCAGCGGGACCGGACAGGGGAAGGATGGCTACACCTTC. This codes for CSGTGQGKDGYTF.

This chain uses TRBV7-9 with TRBJ1-4; maybe TRBD1 (6 bases). This CDR3 has 14 residues. Trimming stripped 4 bases from V and 8 bases from J, with 14 bases between. In germline, CDR1 is SEHNR, CDR2 FQNEAQ (reference sequence). The CDR3 here is CASSSDRTAEKLFF. CDR3 in DNA: TGTGCCAGCAGCTCAGATAGGACAGCAGAAAAACTGTTTTTT.

The chain couples TRBV2 to TRBJ2-5, with 11 bases matching TRBD2. Per the germline V gene, CDR1 is SNHLY and CDR2 is FYNNEI. V was pared by 1 base and J by 3 bases, with 7 bases of the junction left unmatched. This CDR3 comprises 17 residues. CDR3 in amino acids: CASSEELAGGSKETQYF. CDR3 bases: TGTGCCAGCAGTGAAGAGCTAGCGGGGGGATCTAAAGAGACCCAGTACTTC.

V gene TRBV6-6 combines with J gene TRBJ2-4; no definite D call. Trimming took 5 bases from V and 2 from J, leaving 7 bases between them. The germline V gene has CDR1 MNHNY and CDR2 SVGAGI (reference sequence). The CDR3 totals 13 residues. The CDR3 nucleotides are TGTGCCAGCAGTGACGGGTCCAAAAACATTCAGTACTTC. Amino acids: CASSDGSKNIQYF.